A single TCR beta chain is shown here with its context. Its antigen target is currently unknown. Qualities for individual bases were not recorded, and no much larger clone is one base off. This sample was taken from a study of Ad26.COV2.S vaccination and SARS-CoV-2 variants (dated by TCRdb to the early 2020s). For the wider study: Donors in the vaccine arm were drawn from COV1001, a multicentre, randomized, double-blind, placebo-controlled phase I-IIa trial testing Ad26.COV2.S in healthy adults. Ad26.COV2.S was given intramuscularly at 5x10^10 or 1x10^11 viral particles, as a single shot or as two shots 56 days apart. Sequencing of the TCRbeta repertoire served to evaluate the specificity and breadth of SARS-CoV-2-reactive T cell receptors following Ad26.COV2.S vaccination. A total of 32 samples were included in the TCR-sequenced set, comprising about 20 Ad26.COV2.S vaccine recipients, 5 placebo recipients and 8 SARS-CoV-2 convalescent individuals. Trial participants were randomized into five groups of five: low-dose or high-dose Ad26.COV2.S given once or twice, or placebo on both occasions. Investigators did not know the trial group allocation while performing experiments and assessing outcomes. Here is what the overall study found, with its caveats: Substantial breadth of spike-specific CD8+ and CD4+ T cell responses was reported after vaccination. Vaccine and placebo recipients had comparable non-spike TCR breadth, which fits with the vaccine containing only spike. The authors noted that total T cell responses may have been underestimated by the TCR breadth and depth analyses. The study was not powered for comparison of responses between vaccine doses or regimens. Compared with placebo recipients, Ad26.COV2.S recipients showed higher spike-specific TCR breadth (P = 0.0014).

The immunoSEQ Assay was the method used to sequence TCRbeta CDR3 regions. After extraction, genomic DNA underwent amplification by bias-controlled multiplex PCR, followed by high-throughput sequencing. Concerning the study's data processing: Collapsing and filtering of sequences were performed to quantify the absolute abundance of each unique TCRbeta CDR3 region. T cell fraction was estimated by normalizing TCRbeta template counts to usable DNA, which was measured by amplifying reference genes present in all nucleated cells. Repertoire TCRs were annotated as SARS-CoV-2-specific when V gene, CDR3 amino acid sequence and J gene were exactly matched to a known reactive TCR set. The reference SARS-CoV-2 TCR set was derived from MIRA and filtered for enrichment in COVID-19-positive ImmuneCODE repertoires, a step that removed public or cross-reactive TCRs. Using the MIRA antigens, annotated TCRs were further analysed by specific ORF or by position within an ORF. Breadth was defined as the number of annotated unique rearrangements divided by the total number of unique productive rearrangements, and depth was defined as the summed frequency of the annotated unique rearrangements. TCR breadth was compared between groups using two-sided Wilcoxon rank-sum tests. TCRdb mirrors the immuneACCESS table, restricted to in-frame sequences. Some clones are absent from its copies; in checked studies, under half trace to an unresolved V gene, and the reason for the others is unknown. That table furnishes V, J and clone size, whereas the DNA furnished D and trimming. The table for this sample lists about 280,000 clones; approximately 89% of them were counted only once. The top ten clonotypes cover around 3.5% of the sample.

CDR3 length: 15 amino acids, cysteine to phenylalanine. Of the read, only the CDR3 DNA is kept; its 45 bases are in frame from base 1. The germline V gene specifies MNHEY as CDR1 and SVGEGT as CDR2. After removal of 2 bases from V and 3 bases from J, the junction retains 4 bases not matched to a gene. In light of the paper, this sample's treatment or condition label describes: roughly 19 received Ad26.COV2.S at low or high dose, single or two shots; several received placebo; per-sample allocation not given. Repertoires of vaccine and placebo recipients were sequenced from samples collected on day 63 after the first injection. Cohort 1b enrolled 25 to 30 adults aged 18-55 years at a single site in Boston, USA, between 29 July and 7 August 2020. Ad26.COV2.S consisted of a replication-incompetent adenovirus type 26 vector by which a prefusion-stabilized SARS-CoV-2 spike protein from the original Wuhan strain was expressed.

The rearranged segments are TRBV6-2 or TRBV6-3 and TRBJ1-2; 9 middle bases align to TRBD1. The TCR sequence derives from a person aged 18 to 59 who received the Ad26.COV2.S COVID-19 vaccine or a placebo. Sequencing was performed on peripheral blood, taken in a trial of Ad26.COV2.S vaccine versus placebo. The CDR3 in this case is CASSYPGTGHYGYTF. In nucleotide form, the sequence is TGTGCCAGCAGTTACCCTGGGACAGGGCACTATGGCTACACCTTC.